These 5 T cell receptor beta chains originate from one sample sequenced in a study of cytomegalovirus exposure and HLA in healthy donors. Use of 60 Vbeta and 13 Jbeta primers characterized the PCR. Libraries were prepared by immunoSEQ multiplex PCR; TCRdb keeps only in-frame clonotypes and omits some of them. Of about 130,000 clones in the sample, roughly 88% were seen once. Specimen: PBMCs. The receptors here all came from a man in his fifties or sixties in good health and CMV-seronegative.

The rearrangement joins TRBV10-2 to TRBJ2-5; 9 bases are a match to TRBD1. The J call may be in error: the DNA end matches TRBJ2-7 better. CDR1 and CDR2 (germline): WSHSY, SAAADI. The CDR3 length is 14 residues. CDR3 DNA sequence: TGCGCCAGCAGTCCCGGGACAGGGTACTACGAGCAGTACTTC. Translation gives CASSPGTGYYEQYF.

The CDR3 DNA sequence: TGTGCCACCGGGGAGGTTGATACGCAGTATTTT. Translating gives CATGEVDTQYF. The chain couples TRBV10-3 to TRBJ2-3, with D possibly TRBD2 on 6 matching bases. This CDR3 spans 11 amino acids. The germline gives CDR1 ENHRY, CDR2 SYGVKD. V dropped 10 bases and J dropped 6 bases, with 11 bases sitting between them.

The rearrangement joins TRBV2 to TRBJ2-5, with 7 bases identical to TRBD1. In germline, CDR1 is SNHLY, CDR2 FYNNEI. Trimming took 7 bases from V and 4 from J; bases not matched to a gene: 3. CDR3 size: 12 residues. The CDR3 is CASTPGGETQYF. The CDR3 coding sequence is TGTGCCAGCACCCCAGGGGGAGAGACCCAGTACTTC.

Concerning this clone: This specimen includes other DNA sequences encoding the same CDR3. The chain combines TRBV5-1 with TRBJ1-5; TRBD1 matches 10 bases. After removal of 3 bases from V and 6 bases from J, the junction contained 3 bases not matched to a gene. This CDR3 has 14 amino acids. Germline CDR1 is SGHRS and CDR2 is YFSETQ. CDR3: CASSSGQGGQPQHF. CDR3 DNA: TGCGCCAGCAGCTCCGGACAGGGGGGTCAGCCCCAGCATTTT. The whole variable domain, remainder taken from reference TRBV5-1 and TRBJ1-5, is KAGVTQTPRYLIKTRGQQVTLSCSPISGHRSVSWYQQTPGQGLQFLFEYFSETQRNKGNFPGRFSGRQFSNSRSEMNVSTLELGDSALYLCASSSGQGGQPQHFGDGTRLSIL.

The chain uses TRBV10-3 and TRBJ2-7, with a possible D match to TRBD1 (5 bases). V was clipped by 10 bases and J by 2 bases, with 21 bases between them. Per germline, CDR1 ENHRY and CDR2 SYGVKD. This CDR3 is 15 amino acids long. This CDR3 reads CANSPTDSKTYEQYF. The DNA of the CDR3 is TGTGCCAACTCACCTACCGACAGTAAAACCTACGAGCAGTACTTC.